The 32 T cell receptor beta chains in this list originate from one sample, sequenced in a study of T cells in Graves' hyperthyroidism and ophthalmopathy. Researchers amplified the TCR beta CDR3 regions from RNA transcripts. A first-round RT-PCR of the TCR CDR3 used the HTBI primer set. One entry per CDR3 protein results from TCRdb running MiXCR on the multiplex PCR reads. The sample shows about 290,000 distinct CDR3 sequences, about 16% of them seen only once. Sequenced input: blood. Receptor source: a woman aged 45-60 years with Graves' hyperthyroidism that later progressed to Graves' ophthalmopathy.

This clonotype has a count of ten or more. This chain uses TRBV6-1 with TRBJ1-4, with D hard to call. The V end was cut by 5 bases, the J end by 4 bases, with 8 bases between. Germline V gene data show CDR1 as MNHNS and CDR2 as SASEGT. The CDR3 consists of 13 residues. For the CDR3, the DNA is TGTGCCAGCAGTTTGTCCTTTAATGAAAAACTGTTTTTT. Its translation: CASSLSFNEKLFF.

Ten or more counts support this clonotype. The CDR3 coding sequence is TGCAGCGTTGAGGGCGAGAGGTCCTACGAGCAGTACTTC. Protein product: CSVEGERSYEQYF. V and J are TRBV29-1 and TRBJ2-7; D unresolved. Germline V gene lookup returns CDR1 SQVTM and CDR2 ANQGSEA. V shed 3 bases and J shed 1 base, with 10 bases lying between them. This CDR3 contains 13 residues.

This clonotype has at least ten counts. The chain recombines TRBV28 with TRBJ2-6, with D tentatively TRBD2 (5 bases). This CDR3 is 15 amino acids long. Germline CDR1 reads MDHEN; CDR2 reads SYDVKM. V dropped 6 bases and J dropped 6 bases, with 15 bases sitting between them. The CDR3 coding sequence is TGTGCCAGCAGGCTCCGGGCTCGGGAGGCCAACGTCCTGACTTTC. Residues: CASRLRAREANVLTF.

This chain connects TRBV20-1 to TRBJ1-3, with 9 bases fitting TRBD1. Per the germline V gene, CDR1 is DFQATT and CDR2 is SNEGSKA (reference sequence). The CDR3 is 18 amino acids. The J segment lost 8 bases and the V segment lost 5 bases, leaving 22 bases of the junction unmatched. DNA for the CDR3: TGCAGTGCTCGAACCCCGATATATTCAGACAGGGGGGTGGACACCATATATTTT. Amino acids: CSARTPIYSDRGVDTIYF.

In its sample, this clonotype was seen a few times. The chain couples TRBV20-1 to TRBJ2-1, with D possibly matching TRBD2 (6 bases). Per germline, CDR1 DFQATT and CDR2 SNEGSKA (reference sequence). The germline V and J ends were trimmed by 1 base and 11 bases, with 12 bases remaining between them. This CDR3 has 12 amino acids. Here the CDR3 DNA reads TGCAGTGCTAGAGCCAGACTAGTTCAGCAGTTCTTC. Protein sequence: CSARARLVQQFF.

This rearrangement joins TRBV7-9 to TRBJ2-1, with a possible D match to TRBD1 (5 bases). V lost 3 bases to trimming and J lost 7 bases, with 10 bases between them. CDR1 is SEHNR, CDR2 FQNEAQ, per germline (reference sequence). The CDR3 extends over 13 amino acids. CDR3: CASSFVGRNEQFF. The CDR3 bases are TGTGCCAGCAGCTTCGTGGGGCGGAATGAGCAGTTCTTC.

The rearrangement joins TRBV5-6 to TRBJ1-1; D possibly corresponds to TRBD1 (5 bases). The V end lost 5 bases, the J end lost 3 bases, and 23 bases lay between the germline ends. Germline CDR1 reads SGHDT; CDR2 reads YYEEEE. CDR3 size: 17 residues. The CDR3 sequence is CASSSLRGPLYYTEAFF. The CDR3 DNA is TGTGCCAGCAGTTCCCTAAGGGGACCCTTATACTACACTGAAGCTTTCTTT.

This clonotype was detected ten times or more. The chain employs TRBV4-1 and TRBJ2-1; D is ambiguous. V lost 0 bases and J 4 bases, leaving 7 bases between the germline ends. From germline, CDR1 is MGHRA and CDR2 YSYEKL. This CDR3 comprises 14 residues. CDR3 in amino acids: CASSQESRYNEQFF. The DNA of the CDR3 is TGCGCCAGCAGCCAAGAATCGCGGTACAATGAGCAGTTCTTC.

This clonotype was seen only a few times. The rearrangement joins TRBV7-2 to TRBJ1-1; D remains unclear. Trimming cost V 2 bases and J 3 bases, with 7 bases left between them. The V gene's germline CDR1 is SGHTA and CDR2 FQGNSA. CDR3 length: 13 residues. The CDR3 nucleotides are TGTGCCAGCAGCTTACAGCCGGACACTGAAGCTTTCTTT. The encoded protein is CASSLQPDTEAFF. The full variable domain, its missing parts supplied by reference TRBV7-2 and TRBJ1-1, is GAGVSQSPSNKVTEKGKDVELRCDPISGHTALYWYRQSLGQGLEFLIYFQGNSAPDKSGLPSDRFSAERTGGSVSTLTIQRTQQEDSAVYLCASSLQPDTEAFFGQGTRLTVV.

This clonotype was observed a few times. This chain joins TRBV12-3 or TRBV12-4 and TRBJ2-1; 7 bases match TRBD2. The V and J ends lost 7 bases and 6 bases, in that order; junction bases with no gene match: 12. This CDR3 has 15 residues. CDR3 nucleotide sequence: TGTGCCAGCAAACCAGCGGGACTGACCTTCAATGAGCAGTTCTTC. The encoded protein is CASKPAGLTFNEQFF.

This clonotype occurred many times. The chain is built from TRBV20-1 and TRBJ1-2; TRBD1 is a possible D gene (5 bases). Germline V lookup: CDR1 DFQATT, CDR2 SNEGSKA (reference sequence). V shed 2 bases and J shed 2 bases, with 9 bases lying between them. CDR3 length: 13 amino acids. The CDR3 protein is CSARLRDNYGYTF. DNA of the CDR3: TGCAGTGCTAGACTACGGGACAACTATGGCTACACCTTC.

This clonotype was detected many times. The chain employs TRBV7-2 and TRBJ2-1, with 16 positions matching TRBD2. V dropped 3 bases and J dropped 9; count of bases not matched to a gene: 8. The CDR3 spans 17 residues. Per germline, CDR1 SGHTA and CDR2 FQGNSA. CDR3 region: CASSFSGTSGRASEQFF. CDR3 in DNA: TGTGCCAGCAGCTTTTCCGGGACTAGCGGGAGGGCAAGTGAGCAGTTCTTC.

Ten or more counts support this clonotype. V gene TRBV7-9 combines with J gene TRBJ1-1, with D perhaps TRBD1 (6 bases). Germline V CDR1 and CDR2: SEHNR, FQNEAQ (reference sequence). The length of the CDR3 is 17 residues. Trimming left V 3 bases short and J 3 bases short, with 20 bases between. In nucleotides, the CDR3 is TGTGCCAGCAGCTTCATGGTTGTAGGGGGAACGGACACTGAAGCTTTCTTT. This sequence encodes CASSFMVVGGTDTEAFF.

The chain joins TRBV7-9 to TRBJ2-2, with TRBD1 as a possible D gene (6 bases). V was shortened by 5 bases and J by 1 base, with 14 bases between the two germline ends. The CDR3 is made up of 16 amino acids. CDR1 SEHNR and CDR2 FQNEAQ come from the germline V gene (reference sequence). The CDR3 bases are TGTGCCAGCAGCCCAACACGACAGGTGAACACCGGGGAGCTGTTTTTT. The encoded protein is CASSPTRQVNTGELFF.

This rearrangement joins TRBV10-3 to TRBJ1-5, with 7 bases aligning to TRBD1. V shed 2 bases, J shed 3 bases, and the junction held 4 bases outside the gene matches. Per the germline V gene, CDR1 is ENHRY and CDR2 is SYGVKD. The CDR3 covers 15 residues. The CDR3 DNA reads TGTGCCATCAGTGAGGACAGGGCTCTCAATCAGCCCCAGCATTTT. This sequence encodes CAISEDRALNQPQHF.

Ten or more counts support this clonotype. This chain links TRBV27 with TRBJ2-7; no clear D. The V end was cut by 6 bases, the J end by 1 base, with 13 bases between. Germline V gene data show CDR1 as MNHEY and CDR2 as SMNVEV (reference sequence). The length of the CDR3 is 14 residues. The chain's CDR3 is CASSTWVESYEQYF. The CDR3 DNA sequence: TGTGCCAGCAGCACGTGGGTAGAATCCTACGAGCAGTACTTC.

This clonotype was counted ten times or more. The V gene is TRBV6-5, the J gene TRBJ1-2; D perhaps matches TRBD1 (5 bases). The CDR3 totals 14 residues. Trimming took 2 bases from V and 11 from J, leaving 18 bases between them. The germline V gene has CDR1 MNHEY and CDR2 SVGAGI. CDR3 loop: CASSYDGFFGGYTF. The CDR3, as DNA: TGTGCCAGCAGTTACGATGGATTTTTTGGGGGGTACACCTTC.

This clonotype was observed many times. The V and J genes are TRBV20-1 and TRBJ2-3; D call uncertain. This CDR3 spans 14 amino acids. Germline V gene sequence: CDR1 DFQATT, CDR2 SNEGSKA (reference sequence). V lost 3 bases, J lost 6 bases, and 16 bases lay in between. The CDR3 nucleotides read TGCAGTGCTAGGGGCTCAGTGACCCCGGATACGCAGTATTTT. Its protein product is CSARGSVTPDTQYF.

This clonotype has at least ten counts. V is TRBV28 and J is TRBJ2-7; 10 bases align to TRBD2. Trimming at V came to 5 bases and at J to 8 bases, leaving 9 bases not matched to a gene. Per germline, CDR1 MDHEN and CDR2 SYDVKM. The CDR3 spans 14 residues. Here the CDR3 DNA reads TGTGCCAGCAGTCCCTTAGCGGGAGGCCGAAAGCAGTACTTC. Protein: CASSPLAGGRKQYF. Full variable domain (missing parts from reference TRBV28 and TRBJ2-7): DVKVTQSSRYLVKRTGEKVFLECVQDMDHENMFWYRQDPGLGLRLIYFSYDVKMKEKGDIPEGYSVSREKKERFSLILESASTNQTSMYLCASSPLAGGRKQYFGPGTRLTVT.

V usage is TRBV7-9 and J usage is TRBJ1-1; D is ambiguous. This CDR3 is built from 11 residues. Deletions cut 3 bases from V and 4 bases from J, with 3 bases between. Germline V gives CDR1 SEHNR, CDR2 FQNEAQ (reference sequence). The chain's CDR3 is CASSFATEAFF. CDR3 sequence (DNA): TGTGCCAGCAGCTTTGCCACTGAAGCTTTCTTT.

In this sample, this clonotype turned up many times. The J gene is TRBJ2-5, the V gene TRBV9; no clear D. This CDR3 has 14 residues. The V end lost 3 bases, the J end lost 4 bases, and 13 bases lay between the germline ends. CDR1 and CDR2 from the germline V gene are SGDLS and YYNGEE. The CDR3 region is CASSEDGRAETQYF. The CDR3, as DNA: TGTGCCAGCAGCGAAGATGGACGAGCAGAGACCCAGTACTTC.

This clonotype was counted ten times or more. The rearrangement joins TRBV12-5 to TRBJ2-7; the match to TRBD2 covers 11 bases. Germline assignment: CDR1 LGHNT and CDR2 FRNRAP. Trimming cost V 7 bases and J 4 bases; bases outside gene matches: 6. This CDR3 is built from 14 residues. CDR3 DNA: TGTGCTAGTGCCACGACTAGCGGGAATTACGAGCAGTACTTC. It yields the protein CASATTSGNYEQYF.

This rearrangement joins TRBV20-1 to TRBJ2-7; 8 bases fit TRBD2. CDR1 and CDR2 (germline): DFQATT, SNEGSKA (reference sequence). Unmatched junction bases numbered 5, after V lost 6 bases and J lost 1 base. CDR3 size: 13 residues. CDR3 sequence (DNA): TGCAGTGCGGCCGGGACTAGATCCTACGAGCAGTACTTC. Residues: CSAAGTRSYEQYF.

This clonotype was found a few times. The chain carries TRBV19 and TRBJ1-1, with D perhaps matching TRBD1 (5 bases). From germline, CDR1 is LNHDA and CDR2 SQIVND (reference sequence). The V end was cut by 3 bases, the J end by 5 bases, with 16 bases between. The CDR3 covers 15 residues. This CDR3 reads CASSIWRRVGTEAFF. The CDR3, as DNA: TGTGCCAGTAGTATTTGGCGCAGGGTTGGTACTGAAGCTTTCTTT.

There are many counts of this clonotype. The chain uses TRBV7-9 and TRBJ2-1; 8 bases agree with TRBD2. The V segment lost 6 bases and the J segment 6 bases; nucleotides outside the gene matches: 4. Germline CDR1 SEHNR, CDR2 FQNEAQ (reference sequence). The CDR3 is 13 amino acids. CDR3 loop: CASSEAGVNEQFF. In DNA form, the CDR3 reads TGTGCCAGCAGTGAAGCGGGGGTCAATGAGCAGTTCTTC.

This clonotype appeared many times. V and J are TRBV20-1 and TRBJ2-7; D remains ambiguous. The V gene's germline CDR1 is DFQATT and CDR2 SNEGSKA (reference sequence). This CDR3 has 14 amino acids. Trimming left V 2 bases short and J 0 bases short, with 11 bases between. Written as DNA, the CDR3 is TGCAGTGCTAGAACGTTAGGCAGCTCCTACGAGCAGTACTTC. It encodes CSARTLGSSYEQYF.

This clonotype was picked up many times. V gene TRBV20-1 combines with J gene TRBJ2-3, with 14 bases aligning to TRBD2. Germline lookup yields CDR1 DFQATT and CDR2 SNEGSKA (reference sequence). The CDR3 extends over 17 amino acids. Trimming removed 1 base from V and 7 bases from J; junction bases left unmatched: 10. The CDR3 loop is CSARAPPGLAGGYTQYF. Written as DNA, the CDR3 is TGCAGTGCTAGAGCTCCACCCGGACTAGCGGGAGGATATACGCAGTATTTT.

At least ten counts were recorded for this clonotype. In nucleotides, the CDR3 is TGTGCCAGCAGTTTAGCGCAGGATTCACCCCTCCACTTT. Translated: CASSLAQDSPLHF. The chain couples TRBV12-3 or TRBV12-4 to TRBJ1-6, with D hard to call. The length of the CDR3 is 13 residues. V lost 0 bases and J 8 bases, leaving 5 bases between the germline ends.

This clonotype appeared many times. The chain employs TRBV6-1 and TRBJ1-1; D call uncertain. CDR1 and CDR2 (germline): MNHNS, SASEGT. The CDR3 is 13 amino acids. Between the trimmed V and J ends, which lost 0 bases and 5 bases, there was a span of 7 bases. CDR3 region: CASSEALRTEAFF. DNA for the CDR3: TGTGCCAGCAGTGAAGCGCTTCGGACTGAAGCTTTCTTT.

This clonotype came up many times. The chain recombines TRBV6-1 with TRBJ1-2; perhaps TRBD1 as D (5 bases). V gave up 5 bases and J gave up 4 bases, with 11 bases separating them. The CDR3 consists of 13 residues. Germline CDR1 reads MNHNS; CDR2 reads SASEGT. The CDR3 spells CASSRDVAYGYTF. The DNA of the CDR3 is TGTGCCAGCAGTAGGGACGTAGCCTATGGCTACACCTTC.

This clonotype appeared many times. This chain uses TRBV11-2 with TRBJ2-1; D unresolved. V lost 0 bases to trimming and J lost 1 base, with 4 bases between them. This CDR3 has 14 residues. The germline V gene encodes CDR1 SGHAT and CDR2 FQNNGV. CDR3 loop: CASSLERSYNEQFF. The CDR3, as DNA: TGTGCCAGCAGCTTAGAGAGGTCCTACAATGAGCAGTTCTTC. Variable domain in full (rest from reference TRBV11-2 and TRBJ2-1): EAGVAQSPRYKIIEKRQSVAFWCNPISGHATLYWYQQILGQGPKLLIQFQNNGVVDDSQLPKDRFSAERLKGVDSTLKIQPAKLEDSAVYLCASSLERSYNEQFFGPGTRLTVL.

The chain recombines TRBV4-1 with TRBJ2-5, with D possibly called TRBD1 or TRBD2 (5 bases each). The CDR3 contains 17 residues. Germline V gene lookup returns CDR1 MGHRA and CDR2 YSYEKL. Trimming stripped 0 bases from V and 4 bases from J, with 18 bases between. The CDR3 DNA sequence: TGCGCCAGCAGCCAAGATCGAGGGGAAGGGACGGGAGAGACCCAGTACTTC. This gives the protein CASSQDRGEGTGETQYF.